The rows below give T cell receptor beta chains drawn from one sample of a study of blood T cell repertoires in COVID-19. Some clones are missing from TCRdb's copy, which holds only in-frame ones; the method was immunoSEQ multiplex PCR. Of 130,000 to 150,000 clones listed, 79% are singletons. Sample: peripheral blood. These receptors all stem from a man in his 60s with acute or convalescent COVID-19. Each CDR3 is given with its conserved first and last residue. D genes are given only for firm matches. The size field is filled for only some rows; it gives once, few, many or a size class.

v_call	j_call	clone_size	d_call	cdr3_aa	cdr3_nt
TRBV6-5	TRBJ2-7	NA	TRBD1	CASRPGTGDPYEQYF	TGTGCCAGCAGGCCCGGGACAGGGGACCCCTACGAGCAGTACTTC
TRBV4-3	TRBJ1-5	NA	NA	CASSQDMTANQPQHF	TGCGCCAGCAGCCAAGATATGACAGCTAATCAGCCCCAGCATTTT
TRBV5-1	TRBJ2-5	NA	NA	CASSPGQSGETQYF	TGCGCCAGCAGTCCAGGACAGTCCGGCGAGACCCAGTACTTC
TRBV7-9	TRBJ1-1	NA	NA	CASSLEGGTEAFF	TGTGCCAGCAGCTTAGAAGGGGGCACTGAAGCTTTCTTT
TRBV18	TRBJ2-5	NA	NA	CASSPRAETQYF	TGTGCCAGCTCACCACGGGCCGAGACCCAGTACTTC
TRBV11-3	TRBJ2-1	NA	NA	CASSSSGFYNEQFF	TGTGCCAGCAGCTCGTCAGGTTTCTACAATGAGCAGTTCTTC
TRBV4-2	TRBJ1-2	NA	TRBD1	CASSQEDRGGYGYTF	TGTGCCAGCAGCCAAGAGGACAGGGGAGGCTATGGCTACACCTTC
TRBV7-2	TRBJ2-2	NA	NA	CASSLERVTGELFF	TGTGCCAGCAGCTTAGAGCGTGTCACCGGGGAGCTGTTTTTT
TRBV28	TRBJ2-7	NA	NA	CASSPSVIVYEQYF	TGTGCCAGCAGCCCATCGGTCATCGTATACGAGCAGTACTTC
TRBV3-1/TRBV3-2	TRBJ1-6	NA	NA	CASSQSQGSPLHF	TGTGCCAGCAGCCAATCCCAGGGGTCACCCCTCCACTTT
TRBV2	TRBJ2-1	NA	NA	CAIRENRINEQFF	TGTGCCATCCGAGAAAACAGGATCAATGAGCAGTTCTTC
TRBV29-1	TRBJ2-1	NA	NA	CSVEDRRDSYNEQFF	TGCAGCGTTGAAGATAGACGAGACAGTTACAATGAGCAGTTCTTC
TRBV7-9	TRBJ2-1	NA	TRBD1	CASSRAGGDEQFF	TGTGCCAGCAGCAGAGCAGGGGGAGATGAGCAGTTCTTC
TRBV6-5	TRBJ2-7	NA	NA	CASSYDSSYEQYF	TGTGCCAGCAGTTACGACAGCTCCTACGAGCAGTACTTC
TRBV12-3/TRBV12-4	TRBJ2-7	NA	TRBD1	CASSRDRAEQYF	TGTGCCAGCAGTCGGGACAGGGCCGAGCAGTACTTC
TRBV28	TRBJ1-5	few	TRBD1	CASSLGTGQNQPQHF	TGTGCCAGCAGTTTAGGGACAGGGCAGAATCAGCCCCAGCATTTT
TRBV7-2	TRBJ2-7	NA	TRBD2	CASSPGAGGGDEQYF	TGTGCCAGCTCCCCAGGGGCGGGGGGCGGCGACGAGCAGTACTTC
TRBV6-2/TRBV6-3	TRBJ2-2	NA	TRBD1	CASSLRQGAPSTGELFF	TGTGCCAGCAGTCTTAGACAGGGGGCGCCGAGCACCGGGGAGCTGTTTTTT
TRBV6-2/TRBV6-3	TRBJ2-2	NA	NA	CASSYGLQGYDGAGELFF	TGTGCCAGCAGTTACGGGTTACAGGGTTACGATGGGGCCGGGGAGCTGTTTTTT
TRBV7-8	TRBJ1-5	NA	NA	CASSLVNVRGAGNQPQHF	TGTGCCAGCAGCTTAGTAAATGTACGAGGAGCGGGCAATCAGCCCCAGCATTTT
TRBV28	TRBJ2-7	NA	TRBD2	CASSLGTSGRSEQYF	TGTGCCAGCAGTCTCGGGACTAGCGGGAGAAGCGAGCAGTACTTC
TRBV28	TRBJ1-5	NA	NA	CASSLSRGYNQPQHF	TGTGCCAGCAGTTTATCCAGGGGCTATAATCAGCCCCAGCATTTT
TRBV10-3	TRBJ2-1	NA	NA	CAIAQGNNEQFF	TGTGCCATCGCTCAGGGTAACAATGAGCAGTTCTTC
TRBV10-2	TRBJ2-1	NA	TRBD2	CASKLAGDQFF	TGCGCCAGCAAACTAGCGGGAGATCAATTCTTC
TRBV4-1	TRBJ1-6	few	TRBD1	CASSEGQGANSPLHF	TGCGCCAGCAGCGAAGGACAGGGAGCCAATTCACCCCTCCACTTT
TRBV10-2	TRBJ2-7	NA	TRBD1	CASKIDRGLYEQYF	TGCGCCAGCAAAATCGACAGGGGGCTGTACGAGCAGTACTTC
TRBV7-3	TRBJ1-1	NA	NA	CASSLSDRAEAFF	TGTGCCAGCAGCTTAAGCGACAGAGCTGAAGCTTTCTTT
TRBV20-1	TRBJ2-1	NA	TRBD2	CSASGSGTSGGNEQFF	TGCAGTGCTAGTGGATCCGGGACTAGCGGCGGCAATGAGCAGTTCTTC
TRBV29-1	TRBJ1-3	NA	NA	CSVGQASSGNTIYF	TGCAGCGTTGGACAGGCCAGCTCTGGAAACACCATATATTTT
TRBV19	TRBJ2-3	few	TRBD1	CASSMGRGTDTQYF	TGTGCCAGTAGTATGGGCAGGGGGACAGATACGCAGTATTTT
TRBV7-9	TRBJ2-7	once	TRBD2	CASSSSGSWEQYF	TGTGCCAGCAGCTCCAGCGGGAGTTGGGAGCAGTACTTC
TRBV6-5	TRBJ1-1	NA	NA	CASTADPGRTEAFF	TGTGCCAGCACCGCCGACCCGGGGAGGACTGAAGCTTTCTTT
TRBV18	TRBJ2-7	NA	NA	CASSPERDLGEQYF	TGTGCCAGCTCACCGGAGAGAGATTTGGGCGAGCAGTACTTC
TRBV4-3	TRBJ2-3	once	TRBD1	CASSHSRDSLTSTDTQYF	TGCGCCAGCAGCCATTCCCGGGACAGCTTAACTAGCACAGATACGCAGTATTTT
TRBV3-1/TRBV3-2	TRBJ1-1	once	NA	CASSPATGPNTEAFF	TGTGCCAGCAGCCCAGCTACTGGGCCGAACACTGAAGCTTTCTTT
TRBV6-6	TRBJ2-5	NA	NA	CASRTRNQETQYF	TGTGCCAGCAGGACAAGGAACCAAGAGACCCAGTACTTC
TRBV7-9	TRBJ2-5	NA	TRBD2	CASSSQRLAGGRETQYF	TGTGCCAGCAGCTCCCAGAGACTAGCGGGAGGAAGAGAGACCCAGTACTTC
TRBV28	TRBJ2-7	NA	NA	CASSLQQSYEQYF	TGTGCCAGCAGTTTACAACAGTCCTACGAGCAGTACTTC
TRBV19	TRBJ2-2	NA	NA	CASRTGTTRTGELFF	TGTGCCAGTAGGACCGGGACAACCCGCACCGGGGAGCTGTTTTTT
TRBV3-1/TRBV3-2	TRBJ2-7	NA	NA	CASSQLVSQAQYEQYF	TGTGCCAGCAGCCAATTGGTCTCTCAAGCACAGTACGAGCAGTACTTC
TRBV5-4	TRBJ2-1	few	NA	CASSLAGSTEQFF	TGTGCCAGCAGCTTGGCGGGGTCCACTGAGCAGTTCTTC
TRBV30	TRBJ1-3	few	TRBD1	CAWSVKQGLGNTIYF	TGTGCCTGGAGTGTAAAACAGGGGCTTGGAAACACCATATATTTT
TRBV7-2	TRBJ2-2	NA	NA	CASSLVWHTGELFF	TGTGCCAGCAGCTTAGTGTGGCACACCGGGGAGCTGTTTTTT
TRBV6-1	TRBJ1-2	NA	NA	CASSETRAAYGYTF	TGTGCCAGCAGTGAAACCAGGGCGGCCTATGGCTACACCTTC
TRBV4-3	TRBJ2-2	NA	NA	CASSRDTLQNTGELFF	TGCGCCAGCAGCCGGGACACCCTCCAGAACACCGGGGAGCTGTTTTTT
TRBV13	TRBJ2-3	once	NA	CASSLGRVSSTDTQYF	TGTGCCAGCAGCTTAGGCCGTGTCAGTAGCACAGATACGCAGTATTTT
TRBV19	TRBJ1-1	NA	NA	CASKVGGNTEAFF	TGTGCCAGTAAGGTAGGGGGAAACACTGAAGCTTTCTTT
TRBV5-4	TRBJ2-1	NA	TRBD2	CASSGLAANNEQFF	TGTGCCAGCAGCGGACTAGCGGCAAACAATGAGCAGTTCTTC
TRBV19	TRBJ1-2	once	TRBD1	CASSITGTDGYTF	TGTGCCAGTAGTATTACGGGGACAGATGGCTACACCTTC
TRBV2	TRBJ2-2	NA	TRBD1	CASSEGTVNTGELFF	TGTGCCAGCAGTGAGGGGACAGTAAACACCGGGGAGCTGTTTTTT
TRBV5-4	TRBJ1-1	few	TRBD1	CASSRGQGLTNTEAFF	TGTGCCAGCAGCCGCGGACAGGGGCTCACGAACACTGAAGCTTTCTTT
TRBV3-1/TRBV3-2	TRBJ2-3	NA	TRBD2	CASSLREGLTDTQYF	TGTGCCAGCAGCCTCCGGGAGGGCCTAACAGATACGCAGTATTTT
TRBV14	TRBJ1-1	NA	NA	CASSQTGYTEAFF	TGTGCCAGCAGCCAAACAGGGTACACTGAAGCTTTCTTT
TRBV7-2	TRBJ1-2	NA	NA	CASSLTGTANYGYTF	TGTGCCAGCAGCTTGACAGGAACCGCTAACTATGGCTACACCTTC
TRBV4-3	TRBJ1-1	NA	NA	CASSQGTAMNTEAFF	TGCGCCAGCAGCCAAGGGACAGCTATGAACACTGAAGCTTTCTTT
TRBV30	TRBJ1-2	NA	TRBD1	CAVTGGSMGYGYTF	TGTGCCGTAACAGGGGGCTCCATGGGGTACGGCTACACCTTC
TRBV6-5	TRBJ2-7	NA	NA	CASRQGLYEQYF	TGTGCCAGCCGGCAGGGCCTCTACGAGCAGTACTTC
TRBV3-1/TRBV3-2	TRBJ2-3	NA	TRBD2	CASSQTTTSGYTDTQYF	TGTGCCAGCAGCCAGACCACGACTAGCGGGTACACAGATACGCAGTATTTT
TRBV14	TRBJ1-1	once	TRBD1	CASSPRQGGTEAFF	TGTGCCAGCAGCCCCCGACAGGGGGGGACTGAAGCTTTCTTT